One and the same sample provided the 9 T cell receptor beta chains below, sequenced in a study of cytomegalovirus exposure and HLA in healthy donors. Amplification used 60 Vbeta primers and 13 Jbeta primers. Some clones are missing from TCRdb's copy, which holds only in-frame ones; the method was immunoSEQ multiplex PCR. The sample shows around 160,000 clones, about 77% of them seen only once. Sequences were obtained from PBMCs. The source is a middle-aged woman in good health and CMV-seropositive.

The chain employs TRBV18 and TRBJ1-6; TRBD1 is a possible D gene (6 bases). The V end was cut by 3 bases, the J end by 6 bases, with 21 bases between. CDR1 and CDR2 (germline): KGHSH, LQKENI. This CDR3 spans 18 amino acids. CDR3 sequence: CASSPDLQGGSGNSPLHF. CDR3 DNA: TGTGCCAGCTCACCTGATTTACAAGGGGGATCCGGTAATTCACCCCTCCACTTT.

The chain combines TRBV5-8 with TRBJ1-1; 8 nucleotides agree with TRBD1. Trimming at V came to 4 bases and at J to 5 bases, leaving 4 bases not matched to a gene. Germline CDR1 SGHTS, CDR2 YDEGEE. The CDR3 has 13 residues. The CDR3 nucleotides are TGTGCCAGCAGCAATAACAGGGGGACTGAAGCTTTCTTT. This encodes CASSNNRGTEAFF. Variable domain in full (rest from reference TRBV5-8 and TRBJ1-1): EAGVTQSPTHLIKTRGQQATLRCSPISGHTSVYWYQQALGLGLQFLLWYDEGEERNRGNFPPRFSGRQFPNYSSELNVNALELEDSALYLCASSNNRGTEAFFGQGTRLTVV.

Worth noting for this clone: The junction differs from germline at one of its ends, possibly a read error. This sequence joins TRBV7-9 and TRBJ2-3; D may be TRBD2 (6 bases). CDR1 and CDR2 from the germline V gene are SEHNR and FQNEAQ (reference sequence). This CDR3 spans 12 amino acids. CDR3 region: CSSSYSGDTQYF. Here the CDR3 DNA reads TGTTCCAGCAGCTATAGCGGAGATACGCAGTATTTT.

This clone has a single count. At one of its ends the junction is not consistent with the germline gene, which may arise from a read error. The chain recombines TRBV9 with TRBJ2-3; 8 nucleotides match TRBD1. CDR1 SGDLS and CDR2 YYNGEE come from the germline V gene. CDR3 size: 12 residues. DNA for the CDR3: TGTGCCAGCAGCCCGCGGACAGGGAAAATGAATTTT. This translates into CASSPRTGKMNF.

The chain has TRBV5-4 and TRBJ1-2, with 9 bases fitting TRBD1. After removal of 2 bases from V and 5 bases from J, the junction contained 7 bases not matched to a gene. The CDR3 length is 15 residues. Germline V gene lookup returns CDR1 SGHNT and CDR2 YYREEE (reference sequence). Written as DNA, the CDR3 is TGTGCCAGCAGCTTACAAGGGACAGGGTCATATGGCTACACCTTC. As protein: CASSLQGTGSYGYTF.

This clone was observed a single time. CDR3 bases: TGTGCCAGTAGCGGGGGAGATACCGGGGAGCTGTTTTTT. Translating gives CASSGGDTGELFF. The chain employs TRBV30 and TRBJ2-2; 9 bases align to TRBD2. This CDR3 is built from 13 residues. The germline V gene has CDR1 GTSNPN and CDR2 SVGIG (reference sequence). The J segment lost 5 bases and the V segment lost 8 bases, leaving 6 bases of the junction unmatched.

This clone was picked up one time. The V and J genes are TRBV6-1 and TRBJ1-2; the D gene is possibly TRBD1 (6 bases). Germline V gives CDR1 MNHNS, CDR2 SASEGT. This CDR3 has 13 amino acids. V was shortened by 2 bases and J by 4 bases, with 8 bases between the two germline ends. The CDR3 loop reads CASSEQGFYGYTF. Here the CDR3 DNA reads TGTGCCAGCAGTGAACAGGGGTTCTATGGCTACACCTTC.

The chain is built from TRBV5-4 and TRBJ1-1; no clear D gene. CDR3 length: 14 residues. Per germline, CDR1 SGHNT and CDR2 YYREEE (reference sequence). Trimming removed 0 bases from V and 3 bases from J, with 9 bases in between. This CDR3 reads CASSLGSLYTEAFF. In DNA, the CDR3 is TGTGCCAGCAGCTTGGGATCGCTATACACTGAAGCTTTCTTT. The full variable domain, its missing parts supplied by reference TRBV5-4 and TRBJ1-1, is ETGVTQSPTHLIKTRGQQVTLRCSSQSGHNTVSWYQQALGQGPQFIFQYYREEENGRGNFPPRFSGLQFPNYSSELNVNALELDDSALYLCASSLGSLYTEAFFGQGTRLTVV.

This chain uses TRBV7-2 with TRBJ2-7, with 7 bases identical to TRBD2. V lost 6 bases to trimming and J lost 4 bases; unmatched junction nucleotides: 12. Per germline, CDR1 SGHTA and CDR2 FQGNSA. This CDR3 spans 15 amino acids. The CDR3 DNA follows: TGTGCCAGCAGATTGAGCGGGACCCTCACTTACGAGCAGTACTTC. Its protein is CASRLSGTLTYEQYF.